The clone carrying this T cell receptor (beta chain) was seen repeatedly, ten times or more. Its cognate antigen is unknown. Every patient underwent thyroid surgery untreated. The data were obtained in a study of metastatic and nonmetastatic thyroid tumors. Looking at the study overall: Repertoire comparisons spanned blood and tumor or nodule tissue from malignant and benign thyroid patients.

V dropped 1 base and J dropped 4; count of bases not matched to a gene: 10. The CDR3 covers 16 residues. CDR1 and CDR2 (germline): SGHKS, YYEKEE (reference sequence). Original analysis: A classifier of distant metastasis in papillary thyroid cancer was built from CDR3 differences (across clinicopathological groups). TCRdb re-clonotyped the PCR reads via MiXCR. The V and J calls were determined by TCRdb, not by the authors. The table records about 31,000 clones, roughly a fifth of them present only once. Study results and caveats: Versus benign nodules, malignant thyroid tumors reportedly had significantly higher TCR beta diversity, in blood and tumor.

The receptor's source is a female donor with papillary thyroid cancer or a benign thyroid nodule (not recorded which). Some clones in this sample may be carry-over from other donors' samples. Sequenced input: blood. The chain recombines TRBV5-5 with TRBJ2-7; 8 nucleotides line up with TRBD1. In DNA form, the CDR3 reads TGTGCCAGCAGCTTGTTTCAGGGGGCGACGACTTACGAGCAGTACTTC. Translated: CASSLFQGATTYEQYF.